These T cell receptor beta chains were read from a single sample in a study of cytomegalovirus exposure and HLA in healthy donors. Measured with immunoSEQ multiplex PCR; TCRdb has only the in-frame clones, and not every one. The sample includes fewer than 75,000 clones, 75% of them seen just once. The sequenced sample consisted of PBMCs. These receptors came from a man between 65 and 85 years old in good health and CMV-seronegative. The CDR3 runs from the conserved cysteine through the conserved F or W.

CDR3 protein	V gene	J gene
CASSHQGSQPQHF	TRBV6-6	TRBJ1-5
CASSLAGTEPSYEQYF	TRBV7-2	TRBJ2-7
CAISELGAGEKTQYF	TRBV10-3	TRBJ2-5
CASTRRVESGEQFF	TRBV6-5	TRBJ2-1
CASSQERQGAGGANVLTF	TRBV4-1	TRBJ2-6
CASSAVERTGSSEQYF	TRBV9	TRBJ2-7
CASKSRTGTGTEAFF	TRBV2	TRBJ1-1
CASSYIRGSTEAFF	TRBV7-2	TRBJ1-1
CASKRTSRGEKLFF	TRBV7-2	TRBJ1-4
CASSFGGASDTQYF	TRBV27	TRBJ2-3
CASSIQGAGGGYTF	TRBV5-4	TRBJ1-2
CAISHNIFEQFF	TRBV10-3	TRBJ2-1